Below are 2 T cell receptor beta chains sequenced from a single sample in a study of monozygotic twins with inflammatory bowel disease. Following a re-call of the 5' RACE reads, TCRdb has one entry per CDR3 protein and lacks DNA. The sample has about 450,000 distinct CDR3 sequences. The source material was blood. The receptors shown here come from a human donor with ulcerative colitis or Crohn's disease, or a healthy co-twin of an affected twin (not recorded which).

The gene calls are TRBV11-2 and TRBJ2-7; TCRdb lists TRBD1, though no DNA is available to test this call. The germline CDR1 and CDR2 sequences are SGHAT and FQNNGV. The CDR3 consists of 12 residues. The CDR3 sequence: CASSGSGIEQYF.

This chain uses TRBV15 with TRBJ1-2. The CDR3 is made up of 14 amino acids. Germline V gives CDR1 LNHNV, CDR2 YYDKDF (reference sequence). The CDR3 loop reads CATSRETGSSGYTF.